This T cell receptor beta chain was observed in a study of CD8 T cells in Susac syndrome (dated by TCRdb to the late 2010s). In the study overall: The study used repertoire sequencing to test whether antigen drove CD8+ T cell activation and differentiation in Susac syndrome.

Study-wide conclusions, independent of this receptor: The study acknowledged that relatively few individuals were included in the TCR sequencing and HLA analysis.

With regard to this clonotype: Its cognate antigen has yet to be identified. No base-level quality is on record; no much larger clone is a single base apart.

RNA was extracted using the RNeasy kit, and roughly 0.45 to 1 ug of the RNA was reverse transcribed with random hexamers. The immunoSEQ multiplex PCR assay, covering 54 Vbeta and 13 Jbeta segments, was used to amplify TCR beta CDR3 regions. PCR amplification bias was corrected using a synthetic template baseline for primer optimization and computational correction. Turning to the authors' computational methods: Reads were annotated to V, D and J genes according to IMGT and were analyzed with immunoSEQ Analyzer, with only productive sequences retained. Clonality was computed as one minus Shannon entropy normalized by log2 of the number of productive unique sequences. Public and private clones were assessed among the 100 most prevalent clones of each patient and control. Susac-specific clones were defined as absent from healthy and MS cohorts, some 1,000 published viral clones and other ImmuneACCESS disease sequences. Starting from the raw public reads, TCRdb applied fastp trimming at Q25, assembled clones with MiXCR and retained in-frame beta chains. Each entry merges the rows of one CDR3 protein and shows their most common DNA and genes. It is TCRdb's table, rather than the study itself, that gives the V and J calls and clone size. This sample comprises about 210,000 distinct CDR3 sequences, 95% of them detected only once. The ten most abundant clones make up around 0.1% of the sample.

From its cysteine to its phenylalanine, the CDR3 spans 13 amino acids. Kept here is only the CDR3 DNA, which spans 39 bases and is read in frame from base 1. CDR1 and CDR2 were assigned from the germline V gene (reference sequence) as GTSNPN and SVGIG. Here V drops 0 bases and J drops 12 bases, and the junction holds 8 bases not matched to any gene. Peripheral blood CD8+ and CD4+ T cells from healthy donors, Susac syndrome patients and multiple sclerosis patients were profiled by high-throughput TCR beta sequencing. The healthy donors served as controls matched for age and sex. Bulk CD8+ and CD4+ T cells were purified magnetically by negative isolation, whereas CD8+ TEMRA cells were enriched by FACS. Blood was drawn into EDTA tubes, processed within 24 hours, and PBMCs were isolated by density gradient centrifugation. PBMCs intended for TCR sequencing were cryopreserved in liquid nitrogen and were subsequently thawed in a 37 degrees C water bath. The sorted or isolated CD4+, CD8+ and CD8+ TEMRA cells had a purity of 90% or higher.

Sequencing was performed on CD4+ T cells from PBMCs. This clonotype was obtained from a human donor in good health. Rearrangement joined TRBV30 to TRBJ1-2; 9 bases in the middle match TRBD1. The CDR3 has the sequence CAWSVLPQGADTF. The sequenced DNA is TGTGCCTGGAGTGTACTTCCACAGGGGGCGGACACCTTC.